Each of the 17 T cell receptor beta chains below was sequenced from the same sample in a study of T cell responses to AZD1222 COVID-19 vaccine. Measured with immunoSEQ multiplex PCR; TCRdb has only the in-frame clones, and not every one. The sample lists 130,000 or so clones; 75% to 90% were seen once. Sequencing was performed on peripheral blood, taken on day 0 of AZD1222 vaccination. Every receptor here comes from an adult in good health.

This chain links TRBV19 with TRBJ1-2; D remains ambiguous. The germline CDR1 and CDR2 sequences are LNHDA and SQIVND (reference sequence). V shed 0 bases and J shed 3 bases, with 5 bases lying between them. The CDR3 is 13 residues long. The CDR3 DNA follows: TGTGCCAGTAGTATAGAGGACCACTATGGCTACACCTTC. Translating it yields CASSIEDHYGYTF.

V is TRBV7-2 and J is TRBJ2-1, with TRBD2 matching over 9 bases. Per the germline V gene, CDR1 is SGHTA and CDR2 is FQGNSA. The CDR3 is 14 amino acids. J gave up 6 bases and V 6 bases, and 6 bases lay outside the gene matches. In nucleotides, the CDR3 is TGTGCCAGCAGGTTCTCTAGCGGGACCAATGAGCAGTTCTTC. Amino acid sequence: CASRFSSGTNEQFF. Complete variable domain (other parts from reference TRBV7-2 and TRBJ2-1): GAGVSQSPSNKVTEKGKDVELRCDPISGHTALYWYRQSLGQGLEFLIYFQGNSAPDKSGLPSDRFSAERTGGSVSTLTIQRTQQEDSAVYLCASRFSSGTNEQFFGPGTRLTVL.

This chain joins TRBV7-2 and TRBJ2-7, with D perhaps matching TRBD1 (6 bases). CDR1 and CDR2 (germline): SGHTA, FQGNSA. The CDR3 contains 13 residues. Trimming cost V 5 bases and J 5 bases, with 13 bases left between them. This CDR3 is CASSPTGSHEQYF. The CDR3 nucleotides read TGTGCCAGCAGCCCTACAGGGAGCCACGAGCAGTACTTC.

The V gene is TRBV28, the J gene TRBJ2-2; 7 bases agree with TRBD1. The ends lost 4 bases at V and 4 bases at J; junction bases unmatched: 9. Per germline, CDR1 MDHEN and CDR2 SYDVKM. The CDR3 covers 16 residues. In DNA, the CDR3 is TGTGCCAGCAGTTACCGAGGGGGCCGGGTCACCGGGGAGCTGTTTTTT. Translating gives CASSYRGGRVTGELFF.

This clone was recorded once. The chain recombines TRBV4-1 with TRBJ1-1, with a possible D match to TRBD1 (5 bases). Trimming took 0 bases from V and 4 from J, leaving 12 bases between them. This CDR3 is built from 15 residues. Germline-derived CDR1 and CDR2 are MGHRA and YSYEKL. CDR3 DNA: TGCGCCAGCAGCCAAGATCGATCAGGGCCCACTGAAGCTTTCTTT. It is translated as CASSQDRSGPTEAFF.

This sequence joins TRBV19 and TRBJ2-1; D is perhaps TRBD1 or TRBD2 (5 bases each). Trimming shortened V by 3 bases and J by 8 bases, and 20 bases separated the two germline ends. Germline V gene data show CDR1 as LNHDA and CDR2 as SQIVND (reference sequence). CDR3 length: 16 residues. CDR3 sequence reads: CASSMRSGLVRDEQFF. In DNA form, the CDR3 reads TGTGCCAGTAGTATGAGGTCGGGGCTCGTCCGCGATGAGCAGTTCTTC.

The CDR3 here is CASSPLGIPDTQYF. CDR3 nucleotide sequence: TGTGCCAGCTCACCGCTAGGGATCCCAGATACGCAGTATTTT. The V gene is TRBV18, the J gene TRBJ2-3; D uncertain. Trimming cost V 3 bases and J 4 bases, with 11 bases left between them. Germline CDR1 is KGHSH and CDR2 is LQKENI. The CDR3 runs 14 residues.

This clone was picked up one time. The chain joins TRBV5-5 to TRBJ2-7, with 10 positions matching TRBD1. V dropped 4 bases and J dropped 7; count of bases not matched to a gene: 11. Per the germline V gene, CDR1 is SGHKS and CDR2 is YYEKEE (reference sequence). This CDR3 has 15 amino acids. The CDR3 loop is CASSQTGTGAREQYF. The DNA for the CDR3 is TGTGCCAGCAGCCAAACCGGGACAGGGGCGAGGGAGCAGTACTTC. Drawing the rest from reference TRBV5-5 and TRBJ2-7, the complete variable domain is DAGVTQSPTHLIKTRGQQVTLRCSPISGHKSVSWYQQVLGQGPQFIFQYYEKEERGRGNFPDRFSARQFPNYSSELNVNALLLGDSALYLCASSQTGTGAREQYFGPGTRLTVT.

The V gene is TRBV11-1, the J gene TRBJ2-1, with D possibly matching TRBD2 (6 bases). CDR1 is SGHAT and CDR2 is FQDESV in the germline V gene (reference sequence). Trimming stripped 2 bases from V and 8 bases from J, with 19 bases between. This CDR3 comprises 16 residues. This chain's CDR3 is CASSLNPRLESYEQFF. The CDR3 coding sequence is TGTGCCAGCAGCTTAAATCCGAGACTAGAATCATATGAGCAGTTCTTC.

This sequence joins TRBV12-5 and TRBJ1-4, with D maybe TRBD1 (5 bases). The CDR3 length is 13 residues. Germline-derived CDR1 and CDR2 are LGHNT and FRNRAP. Deletions cut 5 bases from V and 5 bases from J, with 9 bases between. CDR3 nucleotides: TGTGCTAGTGGTCCTTGGGGGAATGAAAAACTGTTTTTT. It translates to CASGPWGNEKLFF.

This sequence joins TRBV7-2 and TRBJ1-6, with 9 nucleotides matching TRBD1. Per germline, CDR1 SGHTA and CDR2 FQGNSA. CDR3 size: 13 residues. Losses at the gene ends were 3 bases for V and 9 bases for J; bases not matched to a gene: 0. In DNA, the CDR3 is TGTGCCAGCAGCTTGGACAGGGGTTCACCCCTCCACTTT. Translation gives CASSLDRGSPLHF.

This clone was counted a single time. J is TRBJ1-6 and V is TRBV2, with no clear D. CDR1 SNHLY and CDR2 FYNNEI come from the germline V gene. Trimming took 8 bases from V and 7 from J, leaving 6 bases between them. The CDR3 runs to 11 residues. CDR3 in amino acids: CASRTNSPLHF. In DNA form, the CDR3 reads TGTGCCAGCCGGACGAATTCACCCCTCCACTTT.

This chain connects TRBV9 to TRBJ2-7; no clear D. The CDR3 runs 14 residues. Germline CDR1 and CDR2: SGDLS and YYNGEE. V lost 0 bases and J 4 bases, leaving 11 bases between the germline ends. The CDR3 nucleotides are TGTGCCAGCAGCGTAGATCTGGTGGGGTACGAGCAGTACTTC. It is translated as CASSVDLVGYEQYF. Full variable domain (remainder filled in from reference TRBV9 and TRBJ2-7): DSGVTQTPKHLITATGQRVTLRCSPRSGDLSVYWYQQSLDQGLQFLIQYYNGEERAKGNILERFSAQQFPDLHSELNLSSLELGDSALYFCASSVDLVGYEQYFGPGTRLTVT.

This chain connects TRBV7-2 to TRBJ1-4; 7 nucleotides agree with TRBD1. CDR3 length: 15 residues. Trimming cost V 1 base and J 2 bases; bases outside gene matches: 1. Germline V lookup: CDR1 SGHTA, CDR2 FQGNSA. The CDR3 DNA is TGTGCCAGCAGCTTAGAGGGACAGACTAATGAAAAACTGTTTTTT. The encoded protein is CASSLEGQTNEKLFF.

The J gene is TRBJ1-1, the V gene TRBV5-1, with a tentative D call TRBD1 (5 bases). V dropped 0 bases and J dropped 0 bases, with 12 bases sitting between them. CDR1 and CDR2 from the germline V gene are SGHRS and YFSETQ. The CDR3 runs 16 residues. The CDR3 coding sequence is TGCGCCAGCAGCTTGGGGGTAGGGGTACTGAACACTGAAGCTTTCTTT. Translating it yields CASSLGVGVLNTEAFF.

This clone was seen a few times. The chain links TRBV5-4 to TRBJ1-2, with 10 bases that match TRBD1. The CDR3 runs 15 residues. V shed 4 bases and J 7 bases; nucleotides not matched to a gene: 10. In germline, CDR1 is SGHNT, CDR2 YYREEE (reference sequence). The CDR3 DNA reads as TGTGCCAGCAGCCCGAAGGACAGGGGGTTGGGTGGCTACACCTTC. Translated: CASSPKDRGLGGYTF.

This sequence joins TRBV9 and TRBJ1-5; 9 bases are a match to TRBD1. The CDR3 totals 14 residues. Germline lookup yields CDR1 SGDLS and CDR2 YYNGEE. V was pared by 3 bases and J by 7 bases, with 5 bases of the junction left unmatched. In nucleotides, the CDR3 is TGTGCCAGCAGCGCACAGGGGGCGGGACAGCCCCAGCATTTT. Protein product: CASSAQGAGQPQHF.